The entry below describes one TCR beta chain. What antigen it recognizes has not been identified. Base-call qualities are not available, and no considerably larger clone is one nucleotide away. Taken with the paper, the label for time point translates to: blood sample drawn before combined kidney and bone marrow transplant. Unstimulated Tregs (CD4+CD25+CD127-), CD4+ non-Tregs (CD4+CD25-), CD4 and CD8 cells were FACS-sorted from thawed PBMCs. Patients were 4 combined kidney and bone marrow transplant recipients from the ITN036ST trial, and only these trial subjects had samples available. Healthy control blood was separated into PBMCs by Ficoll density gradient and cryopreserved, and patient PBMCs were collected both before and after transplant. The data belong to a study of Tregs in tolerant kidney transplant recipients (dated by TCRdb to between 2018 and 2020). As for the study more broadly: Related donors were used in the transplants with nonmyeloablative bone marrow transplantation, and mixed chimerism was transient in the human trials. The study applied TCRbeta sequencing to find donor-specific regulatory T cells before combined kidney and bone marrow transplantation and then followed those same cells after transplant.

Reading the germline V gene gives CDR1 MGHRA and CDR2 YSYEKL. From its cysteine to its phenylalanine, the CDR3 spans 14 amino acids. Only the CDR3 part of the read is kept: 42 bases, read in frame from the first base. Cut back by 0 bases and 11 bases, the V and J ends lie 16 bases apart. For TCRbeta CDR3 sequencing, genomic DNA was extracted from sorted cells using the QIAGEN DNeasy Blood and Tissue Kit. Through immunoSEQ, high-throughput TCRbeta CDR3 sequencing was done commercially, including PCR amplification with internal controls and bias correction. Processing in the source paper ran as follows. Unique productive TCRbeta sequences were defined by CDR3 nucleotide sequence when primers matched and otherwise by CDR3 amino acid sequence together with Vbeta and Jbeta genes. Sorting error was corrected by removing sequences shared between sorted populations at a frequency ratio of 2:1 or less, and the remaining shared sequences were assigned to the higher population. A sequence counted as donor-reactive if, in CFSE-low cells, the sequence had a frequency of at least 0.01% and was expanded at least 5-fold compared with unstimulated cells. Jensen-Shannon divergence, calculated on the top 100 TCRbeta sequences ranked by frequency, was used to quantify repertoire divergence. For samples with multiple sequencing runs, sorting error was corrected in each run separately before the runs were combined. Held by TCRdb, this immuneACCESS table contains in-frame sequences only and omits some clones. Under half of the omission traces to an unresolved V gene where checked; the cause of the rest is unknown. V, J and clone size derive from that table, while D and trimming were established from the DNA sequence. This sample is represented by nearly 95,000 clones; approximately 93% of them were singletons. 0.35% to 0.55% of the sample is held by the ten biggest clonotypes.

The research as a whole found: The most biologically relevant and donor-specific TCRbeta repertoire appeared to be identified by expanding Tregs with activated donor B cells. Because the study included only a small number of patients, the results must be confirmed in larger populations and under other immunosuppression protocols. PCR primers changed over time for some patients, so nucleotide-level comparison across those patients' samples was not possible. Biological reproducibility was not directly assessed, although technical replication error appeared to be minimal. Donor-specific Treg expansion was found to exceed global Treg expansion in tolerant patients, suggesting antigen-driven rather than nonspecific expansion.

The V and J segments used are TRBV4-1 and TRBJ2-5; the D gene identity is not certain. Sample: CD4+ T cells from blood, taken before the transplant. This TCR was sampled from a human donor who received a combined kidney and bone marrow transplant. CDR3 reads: CASSQDWSRSRQYF. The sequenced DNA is TGCGCCAGCAGCCAAGATTGGTCCAGATCGAGGCAGTACTTC.